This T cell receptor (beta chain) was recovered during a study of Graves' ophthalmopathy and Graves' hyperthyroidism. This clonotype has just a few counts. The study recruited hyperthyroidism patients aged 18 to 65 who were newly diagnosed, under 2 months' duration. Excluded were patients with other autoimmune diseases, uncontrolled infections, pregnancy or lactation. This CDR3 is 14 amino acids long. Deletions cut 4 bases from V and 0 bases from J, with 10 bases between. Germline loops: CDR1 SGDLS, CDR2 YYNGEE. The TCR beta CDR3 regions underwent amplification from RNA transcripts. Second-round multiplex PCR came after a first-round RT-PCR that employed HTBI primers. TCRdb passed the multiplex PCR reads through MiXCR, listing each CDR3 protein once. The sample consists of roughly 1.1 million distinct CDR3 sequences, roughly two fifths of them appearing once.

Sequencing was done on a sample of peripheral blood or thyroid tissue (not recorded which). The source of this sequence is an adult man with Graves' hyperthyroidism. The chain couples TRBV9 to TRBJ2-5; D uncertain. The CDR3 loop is CASSTGPYQETQYF. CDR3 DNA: TGTGCCAGCAGCACCGGACCGTACCAAGAGACCCAGTACTTC.